The clone carrying this T cell receptor beta chain was recorded at least ten times. Its specificity is not known. The TCRbeta library was prepared with unique molecular identifiers. TCRdb re-analysed the PCR reads in MiXCR, keeping a single row per CDR3 protein. The data contain 80,000 or so distinct CDR3 sequences, 13% to 15% of them singletons. The data belong to a study of T-cell reconstitution after alpha-beta-depleted transplantation in children. The CDR3 contains 13 residues. Germline lookup yields CDR1 SGHRS and CDR2 YFSETQ. Trimming left V 7 bases short and J 4 bases short, with 13 bases between. Notes on the study in general: Some patients' high day-60 TCRbeta diversity was attributed to recipient cells surviving conditioning. After one year, T-cell counts and TCRbeta diversity mostly came from new T cells.

The sequences come from PBMCs, mostly from graft donor cells, collected 180 days after TCRalphabeta/CD19-depleted stem cell transplant. The source of this sequence is a male patient aged 2-10 years who had a stem cell transplant for acute lymphoblastic leukemia, so the T cells may come from the graft donor. The rearrangement uses TRBV5-1 and TRBJ2-3; no firm D call. As DNA, the CDR3 is TGCGCCAGCCGGGCACCCCAGTCAGATACGCAGTATTTT. It is translated as CASRAPQSDTQYF.